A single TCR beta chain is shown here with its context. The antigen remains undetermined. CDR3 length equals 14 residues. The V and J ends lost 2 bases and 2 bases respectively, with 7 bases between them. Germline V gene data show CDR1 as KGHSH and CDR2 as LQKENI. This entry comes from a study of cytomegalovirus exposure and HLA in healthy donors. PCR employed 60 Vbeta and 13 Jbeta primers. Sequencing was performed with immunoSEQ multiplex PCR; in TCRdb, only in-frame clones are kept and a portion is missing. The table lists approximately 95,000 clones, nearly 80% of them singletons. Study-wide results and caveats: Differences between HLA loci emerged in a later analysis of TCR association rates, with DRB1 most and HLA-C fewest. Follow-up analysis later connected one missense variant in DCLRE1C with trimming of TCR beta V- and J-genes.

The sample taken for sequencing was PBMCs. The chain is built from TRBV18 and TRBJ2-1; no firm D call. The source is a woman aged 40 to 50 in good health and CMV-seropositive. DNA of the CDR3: TGTGCCAGCTCACCAACGACACCCTACAATGAGCAGTTCTTC. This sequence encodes CASSPTTPYNEQFF. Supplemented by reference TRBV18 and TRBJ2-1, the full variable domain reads NAGVMQNPRHLVRRRGQEARLRCSPMKGHSHVYWYRQLPEEGLKFMVYLQKENIIDESGMPKERFSAEFPKEGPSILRIQQVVRGDSAAYFCASSPTTPYNEQFFGPGTRLTVL.